This T cell receptor (beta chain) was sequenced during a study of blood T cell repertoires in COVID-19. TCRdb keeps only in-frame clones here, not all; method: immunoSEQ multiplex PCR. The table has about 180,000 clones, around nine tenths seen once. This clone has just a few counts. Germline V gene sequence: CDR1 LGHNA, CDR2 YNFKEQ. The CDR3 has 17 residues. Trimming cost V 3 bases and J 0 bases; bases outside gene matches: 5. Sequenced material: peripheral blood. The sequence derives from a woman between 65 and 79 years old with COVID-19, enrolled during active disease. The rearrangement uses TRBV4-2 and TRBJ2-7; 13 bases line up with TRBD2. This CDR3 reads CASSQGLAGYSSYEQYF. The DNA of the CDR3 is TGTGCCAGCAGCCAGGGACTAGCGGGATATAGCTCCTACGAGCAGTACTTC.